A single sample gave rise to the 30 T cell receptor beta chains below, sequenced in a study of human T cells and chemical hapten exposure. This sample's time point: pre-sensitization, week 0. As for treatment: therapeutic diphenylcyclopropenone sensitization with weekly scalp DPC. TCRdb fed the RACE reads into MiXCR, producing one record per CDR3 protein. The sample includes approximately 400,000 distinct CDR3 sequences, less than 6.5% of them seen just once. The material was whole blood, obtained in connection with sensitization to the hapten diphenylcyclopropenone (DPC). Every receptor here comes from a woman aged 45-59 years with alopecia areata. Some clones in this sample may be carry-over from other donors' samples.

In its sample, this clonotype was seen a few times. One end of the junction fails to match germline, which may point to a read error. The V and J genes are TRBV9 and TRBJ2-5; possible D gene TRBD1, 6 bases. The CDR3 has 12 residues. Germline assignment: CDR1 SGDLS and CDR2 YYNGEE. CDR3 amino acids: CASSVQGPPTNF. CDR3 DNA: TGTGCCAGCAGCGTCCAGGGGCCCCCCACCAACTTC.

This clonotype has only a few counts. The chain combines TRBV10-1 with TRBJ2-7; 12 bases line up with TRBD2. Unmatched junction bases numbered 12, after V lost 6 bases and J lost 3 bases. Germline assignment: CDR1 WNHNN and CDR2 SYGVQD (reference sequence). The CDR3 totals 17 residues. CDR3 sequence reads: CASSSGTSGPSYYEQYF. The CDR3 DNA reads as TGCGCCAGCAGCTCCGGGACTAGCGGGCCGAGCTACTACGAGCAGTACTTC.

This sequence joins TRBV5-1 and TRBJ1-2, with 9 bases lining up with TRBD1. Germline CDR1 and CDR2: SGHRS and YFSETQ. V was pared by 4 bases and J by 6 bases, with 16 bases of the junction left unmatched. CDR3 length equals 17 residues. The CDR3 coding sequence is TGCGCCAGCAGCCCTGACCGGGACAGGGACCTTATCAATGGCTACACCTTC. Its protein is CASSPDRDRDLINGYTF.

There are a few counts of this clonotype. Written as DNA, the CDR3 is TGTGCCAGCAGTTGGTACAGGGTCCTCGCTTACTCTGGGGCCAACGTCCTGACTTTC. Translating it yields CASSWYRVLAYSGANVLTF. The chain is built from TRBV27 and TRBJ2-6; a weak D match, TRBD1 (6 bases). Looked up from germline, CDR1 is MNHEY and CDR2 is SMNVEV (reference sequence). This CDR3 is built from 19 residues. V was cut by 4 bases and J by 0 bases, with 19 bases left in between. The variable domain in full, completed from reference TRBV27 and TRBJ2-6, reads EAQVTQNPRYLITVTGKKLTVTCSQNMNHEYMSWYRQDPGLGLRQIYYSMNVEVTDKGDVPEGYKVSRKEKRNFPLILESPSPNQTSLYFCASSWYRVLAYSGANVLTFGAGSRLTVL.

This sequence joins TRBV30 and TRBJ1-1, with a possible D match to TRBD1 (5 bases). Germline V gene lookup returns CDR1 GTSNPN and CDR2 SVGIG (reference sequence). The CDR3 extends over 13 amino acids. Trimming pared 1 base from V and 4 bases from J, leaving 10 bases between. CDR3 sequence reads: CAWSGQSSTEAFF. In DNA, the CDR3 is TGTGCCTGGAGTGGACAGTCTAGCACTGAAGCTTTCTTT.

This clonotype was seen repeatedly, ten times or more. CDR3 DNA sequence: TGCAGTGCTAGAGGAGGGGCCAATGAAAAACTGTTTTTT. Its translation is CSARGGANEKLFF. V is TRBV20-1 and J is TRBJ1-4, with a tentative D call TRBD1 (5 bases). Germline CDR1 is DFQATT and CDR2 is SNEGSKA (reference sequence). This CDR3 is 13 amino acids long. Trimming took 1 base from V and 5 from J, leaving 8 bases between them.

In its sample, this clonotype was seen many times. The chain is built from TRBV12-3 or TRBV12-4 and TRBJ2-5; no definite D call. V was clipped by 6 bases and J by 4 bases, with 9 bases between them. The length of the CDR3 is 12 residues. The DNA for the CDR3 is TGTGCCAGCAGCACCTCGAGAGAGACCCAGTACTTC. Protein sequence: CASSTSRETQYF.

This clonotype was counted between two and nine times. The V gene is TRBV5-1, the J gene TRBJ2-6; 8 bases are shared with TRBD1. Germline lookup yields CDR1 SGHRS and CDR2 YFSETQ. After removal of 2 bases from V and 4 bases from J, the junction contained 8 bases not matched to a gene. The CDR3 covers 17 residues. In DNA, the CDR3 is TGCGCCAGCAGCTTAGGGGACAGGCTCACGGGGGCCAACGTCCTGACTTTC. As protein: CASSLGDRLTGANVLTF. The full variable domain, completed using reference TRBV5-1 and TRBJ2-6, is KAGVTQTPRYLIKTRGQQVTLSCSPISGHRSVSWYQQTPGQGLQFLFEYFSETQRNKGNFPGRFSGRQFSNSRSEMNVSTLELGDSALYLCASSLGDRLTGANVLTFGAGSRLTVL.

The chain is built from TRBV6-2 or TRBV6-3 and TRBJ1-3, with D unclear. The CDR3 spans 14 residues. V lost 5 bases, J lost 7 bases, and 15 bases lay in between. Germline CDR1 is MNHEY and CDR2 is SVGEGT. CDR3 coding DNA: TGTGCCAGCAGTCCGGGCCGGGGAAGGAACACCATATATTTT. It codes for CASSPGRGRNTIYF.

The sample holds many counts of this clonotype. The rearrangement joins TRBV21-1 to TRBJ1-5. TRBV21-1 is assigned pseudogene status. This CDR3 has 14 amino acids. The CDR3 nucleotides are TGTGCCAGCAGCAAAGGGAACAACAATCAGCCCCAGCATTTT. This encodes CASSKGNNNQPQHF.

The chain uses TRBV6-1 and TRBJ2-3; 7 bases align to TRBD2. The CDR3 contains 14 residues. Germline CDR1 reads MNHNS; CDR2 reads SASEGT. Trimming took 7 bases from V and 2 from J; bases not matched to a gene: 6. In nucleotides, the CDR3 is TGTGCCAGCACTGTACGGGGGGTCACAGATACGCAGTATTTT. Its protein is CASTVRGVTDTQYF.

V gene TRBV12-3 or TRBV12-4 combines with J gene TRBJ2-1; D call uncertain. The CDR3 sequence is 11 residues long. V was clipped by 6 bases and J by 6 bases, with 6 bases between them. Here the CDR3 DNA reads TGTGCCAGCAGGAGAGTCAATGAGCAGTTCTTC. Translating gives CASRRVNEQFF.

This clonotype was seen many times. This chain joins TRBV2 and TRBJ1-5; D may be TRBD1 (6 bases). Per germline, CDR1 SNHLY and CDR2 FYNNEI. V dropped 1 base and J dropped 0 bases, with 10 bases sitting between them. The CDR3 extends over 16 amino acids. This CDR3 is CASSEVRGVSNQPQHF. For the CDR3, the DNA is TGTGCCAGCAGTGAAGTGAGGGGGGTTAGCAATCAGCCCCAGCATTTT.

This clonotype was seen many times. V is TRBV21-1 and J is TRBJ2-5; the table's D call TRBD1 went unverified against the DNA. TRBV21-1 is deemed a pseudogene. The CDR3 length is 17 residues. The CDR3 is CADRESSQGGFEETQYF. CDR3 nucleotides: TGTGCCGACAGGGAATCATCACAGGGGGGGTTTGAAGAGACCCAGTACTTC.

This clonotype was observed a single time. The gene calls are TRBV2 and TRBJ2-1; TRBD1 matches at 7 bases. Looked up from germline, CDR1 is SNHLY and CDR2 is FYNNEI. The CDR3 is 15 residues long. The V gene end was trimmed by 0 bases and the J gene end by 6 bases; junction bases not matched to a gene: 5. The CDR3 loop reads CASSEALRGRNEQFF. The CDR3 nucleotides read TGTGCCAGCAGTGAAGCGCTAAGGGGGCGCAATGAGCAGTTCTTC.

There are a few counts of this clonotype. The gene calls are TRBV5-4 and TRBJ2-1; 15 bases fit TRBD2. V dropped 2 bases and J dropped 0; count of bases not matched to a gene: 6. Germline CDR1 is SGHNT and CDR2 is YYREEE (reference sequence). This CDR3 spans 19 amino acids. Here the CDR3 reads CASSLPGLAGGSSYNEQFF. CDR3 sequence (DNA): TGTGCCAGCAGCTTACCGGGACTAGCGGGAGGTAGCTCCTACAATGAGCAGTTCTTC.

The chain uses TRBV6-2 or TRBV6-3 and TRBJ1-5, with 7 bases that match TRBD1. Germline assignment: CDR1 MNHEY and CDR2 SVGEGT. The V gene end was trimmed by 5 bases and the J gene end by 4 bases; junction bases not matched to a gene: 8. There are 15 residues in the CDR3. The CDR3 loop reads CASSTRTGDNQPQHF. The CDR3 DNA reads as TGTGCCAGCAGTACCAGGACAGGAGATAATCAGCCCCAGCATTTT.

The chain employs TRBV20-1 and TRBJ2-1; TRBD2 agrees at 11 bases. The V gene's germline CDR1 is DFQATT and CDR2 SNEGSKA (reference sequence). Trimming at V came to 6 bases and at J to 6 bases, leaving 13 bases not matched to a gene. The CDR3 has 16 residues. The CDR3 bases are TGCAGTGCCCCCGCCGGCGGGACTAGCGGATCCAATGAGCAGTTCTTC. Translated: CSAPAGGTSGSNEQFF.

The genes are TRBV27 and TRBJ1-2, with TRBD1 identical over 7 bases. CDR3 size: 13 residues. Germline values: CDR1 MNHEY, CDR2 SMNVEV (reference sequence). Trimming cost V 3 bases and J 3 bases; bases outside gene matches: 1. The DNA of the CDR3 is TGTGCCAGCAGTTTCGGGACAGACTATGGCTACACCTTC. Translated, it gives CASSFGTDYGYTF.

Comments on this clonotype: A read error is possible here, since a much larger clone lies one base away. The chain employs TRBV20-1 and TRBJ2-7; 12 bases agree with TRBD2. Germline V gene sequence: CDR1 DFQATT, CDR2 SNEGSKA (reference sequence). The CDR3 sequence is 14 residues long. Trimming took 7 bases from V and 7 from J; bases not matched to a gene: 11. The CDR3 protein is CSGSPSGRAHEQYF. CDR3 bases: TGCAGTGGCAGCCCTAGCGGGAGGGCTCATGAGCAGTACTTC.

The chain is built from TRBV6-5 and TRBJ1-4; D is unresolved. CDR1 is MNHEY and CDR2 is SVGAGI in the germline V gene. V shed 4 bases and J shed 8 bases, with 5 bases lying between them. CDR3 size: 11 residues. The DNA for the CDR3 is TGTGCCAGCAGTTCAGCAGAAAAACTGTTTTTT. Residues: CASSSAEKLFF.

The chain links TRBV29-1 to TRBJ2-2; D not certain. The germline V and J ends were trimmed by 5 bases and 2 bases, with 12 bases remaining between them. Germline assignment: CDR1 SQVTM and CDR2 ANQGSEA. The CDR3 is made up of 14 amino acids. The CDR3 region has the DNA TGCAGCGTTAGAACAGCTTCAAACACCGGGGAGCTGTTTTTT. Residues: CSVRTASNTGELFF.

The sample holds a few counts of this clonotype. The CDR3 reads CATSDLPFSTGSLAKNIQYF. Written as DNA, the CDR3 is TGTGCCACCAGTGATTTGCCGTTTTCAACAGGGTCTTTAGCCAAAAACATTCAGTACTTC. This chain connects TRBV24-1 to TRBJ2-4; tentatively, D is TRBD1 (6 bases). Trimming left V 0 bases short and J 0 bases short, with 20 bases between. Germline values: CDR1 KGHDR, CDR2 SFDVKD. The CDR3 is 20 residues long.

This clonotype has a count of ten or more. The chain uses TRBV5-1 and TRBJ2-3, with 10 bases fitting TRBD2. The CDR3 consists of 20 residues. The junction had 13 bases not matched to a gene; V was cut back by 0 bases and J by 0 bases. Germline values: CDR1 SGHRS, CDR2 YFSETQ. DNA for the CDR3: TGCGCCAGCAGCTTGGTCCCTAGCGGGGGCCCGCCTTCTAGCACAGATACGCAGTATTTT. Protein product: CASSLVPSGGPPSSTDTQYF.

This chain links TRBV29-1 with TRBJ1-1, with D possibly matching TRBD1 (6 bases). Per the germline V gene, CDR1 is SQVTM and CDR2 is ANQGSEA. The CDR3 is 12 amino acids. Trimming shortened V by 7 bases and J by 2 bases, and 11 bases separated the two germline ends. The DNA of the CDR3 is TGCAGCGCTCAGACAGGCAACACTGAAGCTTTCTTT. Translation gives CSAQTGNTEAFF.

This clonotype was observed a handful of times. The rearrangement joins TRBV5-1 to TRBJ1-2; D unclear. Trimming stripped 7 bases from V and 0 bases from J, with 19 bases between. The CDR3 is 16 residues long. Germline CDR1 is SGHRS and CDR2 is YFSETQ. This chain's CDR3 is CASGTPGGQANYGYTF. The CDR3 coding sequence is TGCGCCAGCGGAACCCCCGGAGGGCAAGCTAACTATGGCTACACCTTC.

The sample holds a few counts of this clonotype. The chain links TRBV12-3 or TRBV12-4 to TRBJ2-6; D tentatively fits TRBD1 or TRBD2 (5 bases each). V shed 7 bases and J shed 0 bases, with 13 bases lying between them. The CDR3 extends over 16 amino acids. The CDR3 loop reads CASTGTSSSGANVLTF. CDR3 coding DNA: TGTGCCAGCACCGGGACGTCTAGCTCTGGGGCCAACGTCCTGACTTTC.

This clonotype turned up a few times. V and J are TRBV12-3 or TRBV12-4 and TRBJ2-4; 10 bases fit TRBD1. This CDR3 has 13 amino acids. The V and J ends lost 5 bases and 14 bases, in that order; junction bases with no gene match: 9. The CDR3 bases are TGTGCCAGCAGTCTCAAAGGGACAGGGGCTGAGTACTTC. It translates to CASSLKGTGAEYF.

This clonotype was seen only a few times. This chain joins TRBV7-9 and TRBJ1-5; 7 bases line up with TRBD1. The CDR3 loop spans 14 amino acids. CDR1 is SEHNR and CDR2 is FQNEAQ in the germline V gene (reference sequence). Trimming at V came to 2 bases and at J to 5 bases, leaving 3 bases not matched to a gene. The CDR3 coding sequence is TGTGCCAGCAGCTTATCAGGGGGATATCAGCCCCAGCATTTT. It encodes CASSLSGGYQPQHF.

The table lists this clonotype with many counts. CDR3 sequence: CASSHGDRPYEQYF. As DNA, the CDR3 is TGTGCCAGCAGCCACGGGGACAGGCCCTACGAGCAGTACTTC. The chain carries TRBV14 and TRBJ2-7; 8 positions match TRBD1. Germline loops: CDR1 SGHDN, CDR2 FVKESK. CDR3 length: 14 amino acids. The V segment lost 3 bases and the J segment 2 bases; nucleotides outside the gene matches: 3.